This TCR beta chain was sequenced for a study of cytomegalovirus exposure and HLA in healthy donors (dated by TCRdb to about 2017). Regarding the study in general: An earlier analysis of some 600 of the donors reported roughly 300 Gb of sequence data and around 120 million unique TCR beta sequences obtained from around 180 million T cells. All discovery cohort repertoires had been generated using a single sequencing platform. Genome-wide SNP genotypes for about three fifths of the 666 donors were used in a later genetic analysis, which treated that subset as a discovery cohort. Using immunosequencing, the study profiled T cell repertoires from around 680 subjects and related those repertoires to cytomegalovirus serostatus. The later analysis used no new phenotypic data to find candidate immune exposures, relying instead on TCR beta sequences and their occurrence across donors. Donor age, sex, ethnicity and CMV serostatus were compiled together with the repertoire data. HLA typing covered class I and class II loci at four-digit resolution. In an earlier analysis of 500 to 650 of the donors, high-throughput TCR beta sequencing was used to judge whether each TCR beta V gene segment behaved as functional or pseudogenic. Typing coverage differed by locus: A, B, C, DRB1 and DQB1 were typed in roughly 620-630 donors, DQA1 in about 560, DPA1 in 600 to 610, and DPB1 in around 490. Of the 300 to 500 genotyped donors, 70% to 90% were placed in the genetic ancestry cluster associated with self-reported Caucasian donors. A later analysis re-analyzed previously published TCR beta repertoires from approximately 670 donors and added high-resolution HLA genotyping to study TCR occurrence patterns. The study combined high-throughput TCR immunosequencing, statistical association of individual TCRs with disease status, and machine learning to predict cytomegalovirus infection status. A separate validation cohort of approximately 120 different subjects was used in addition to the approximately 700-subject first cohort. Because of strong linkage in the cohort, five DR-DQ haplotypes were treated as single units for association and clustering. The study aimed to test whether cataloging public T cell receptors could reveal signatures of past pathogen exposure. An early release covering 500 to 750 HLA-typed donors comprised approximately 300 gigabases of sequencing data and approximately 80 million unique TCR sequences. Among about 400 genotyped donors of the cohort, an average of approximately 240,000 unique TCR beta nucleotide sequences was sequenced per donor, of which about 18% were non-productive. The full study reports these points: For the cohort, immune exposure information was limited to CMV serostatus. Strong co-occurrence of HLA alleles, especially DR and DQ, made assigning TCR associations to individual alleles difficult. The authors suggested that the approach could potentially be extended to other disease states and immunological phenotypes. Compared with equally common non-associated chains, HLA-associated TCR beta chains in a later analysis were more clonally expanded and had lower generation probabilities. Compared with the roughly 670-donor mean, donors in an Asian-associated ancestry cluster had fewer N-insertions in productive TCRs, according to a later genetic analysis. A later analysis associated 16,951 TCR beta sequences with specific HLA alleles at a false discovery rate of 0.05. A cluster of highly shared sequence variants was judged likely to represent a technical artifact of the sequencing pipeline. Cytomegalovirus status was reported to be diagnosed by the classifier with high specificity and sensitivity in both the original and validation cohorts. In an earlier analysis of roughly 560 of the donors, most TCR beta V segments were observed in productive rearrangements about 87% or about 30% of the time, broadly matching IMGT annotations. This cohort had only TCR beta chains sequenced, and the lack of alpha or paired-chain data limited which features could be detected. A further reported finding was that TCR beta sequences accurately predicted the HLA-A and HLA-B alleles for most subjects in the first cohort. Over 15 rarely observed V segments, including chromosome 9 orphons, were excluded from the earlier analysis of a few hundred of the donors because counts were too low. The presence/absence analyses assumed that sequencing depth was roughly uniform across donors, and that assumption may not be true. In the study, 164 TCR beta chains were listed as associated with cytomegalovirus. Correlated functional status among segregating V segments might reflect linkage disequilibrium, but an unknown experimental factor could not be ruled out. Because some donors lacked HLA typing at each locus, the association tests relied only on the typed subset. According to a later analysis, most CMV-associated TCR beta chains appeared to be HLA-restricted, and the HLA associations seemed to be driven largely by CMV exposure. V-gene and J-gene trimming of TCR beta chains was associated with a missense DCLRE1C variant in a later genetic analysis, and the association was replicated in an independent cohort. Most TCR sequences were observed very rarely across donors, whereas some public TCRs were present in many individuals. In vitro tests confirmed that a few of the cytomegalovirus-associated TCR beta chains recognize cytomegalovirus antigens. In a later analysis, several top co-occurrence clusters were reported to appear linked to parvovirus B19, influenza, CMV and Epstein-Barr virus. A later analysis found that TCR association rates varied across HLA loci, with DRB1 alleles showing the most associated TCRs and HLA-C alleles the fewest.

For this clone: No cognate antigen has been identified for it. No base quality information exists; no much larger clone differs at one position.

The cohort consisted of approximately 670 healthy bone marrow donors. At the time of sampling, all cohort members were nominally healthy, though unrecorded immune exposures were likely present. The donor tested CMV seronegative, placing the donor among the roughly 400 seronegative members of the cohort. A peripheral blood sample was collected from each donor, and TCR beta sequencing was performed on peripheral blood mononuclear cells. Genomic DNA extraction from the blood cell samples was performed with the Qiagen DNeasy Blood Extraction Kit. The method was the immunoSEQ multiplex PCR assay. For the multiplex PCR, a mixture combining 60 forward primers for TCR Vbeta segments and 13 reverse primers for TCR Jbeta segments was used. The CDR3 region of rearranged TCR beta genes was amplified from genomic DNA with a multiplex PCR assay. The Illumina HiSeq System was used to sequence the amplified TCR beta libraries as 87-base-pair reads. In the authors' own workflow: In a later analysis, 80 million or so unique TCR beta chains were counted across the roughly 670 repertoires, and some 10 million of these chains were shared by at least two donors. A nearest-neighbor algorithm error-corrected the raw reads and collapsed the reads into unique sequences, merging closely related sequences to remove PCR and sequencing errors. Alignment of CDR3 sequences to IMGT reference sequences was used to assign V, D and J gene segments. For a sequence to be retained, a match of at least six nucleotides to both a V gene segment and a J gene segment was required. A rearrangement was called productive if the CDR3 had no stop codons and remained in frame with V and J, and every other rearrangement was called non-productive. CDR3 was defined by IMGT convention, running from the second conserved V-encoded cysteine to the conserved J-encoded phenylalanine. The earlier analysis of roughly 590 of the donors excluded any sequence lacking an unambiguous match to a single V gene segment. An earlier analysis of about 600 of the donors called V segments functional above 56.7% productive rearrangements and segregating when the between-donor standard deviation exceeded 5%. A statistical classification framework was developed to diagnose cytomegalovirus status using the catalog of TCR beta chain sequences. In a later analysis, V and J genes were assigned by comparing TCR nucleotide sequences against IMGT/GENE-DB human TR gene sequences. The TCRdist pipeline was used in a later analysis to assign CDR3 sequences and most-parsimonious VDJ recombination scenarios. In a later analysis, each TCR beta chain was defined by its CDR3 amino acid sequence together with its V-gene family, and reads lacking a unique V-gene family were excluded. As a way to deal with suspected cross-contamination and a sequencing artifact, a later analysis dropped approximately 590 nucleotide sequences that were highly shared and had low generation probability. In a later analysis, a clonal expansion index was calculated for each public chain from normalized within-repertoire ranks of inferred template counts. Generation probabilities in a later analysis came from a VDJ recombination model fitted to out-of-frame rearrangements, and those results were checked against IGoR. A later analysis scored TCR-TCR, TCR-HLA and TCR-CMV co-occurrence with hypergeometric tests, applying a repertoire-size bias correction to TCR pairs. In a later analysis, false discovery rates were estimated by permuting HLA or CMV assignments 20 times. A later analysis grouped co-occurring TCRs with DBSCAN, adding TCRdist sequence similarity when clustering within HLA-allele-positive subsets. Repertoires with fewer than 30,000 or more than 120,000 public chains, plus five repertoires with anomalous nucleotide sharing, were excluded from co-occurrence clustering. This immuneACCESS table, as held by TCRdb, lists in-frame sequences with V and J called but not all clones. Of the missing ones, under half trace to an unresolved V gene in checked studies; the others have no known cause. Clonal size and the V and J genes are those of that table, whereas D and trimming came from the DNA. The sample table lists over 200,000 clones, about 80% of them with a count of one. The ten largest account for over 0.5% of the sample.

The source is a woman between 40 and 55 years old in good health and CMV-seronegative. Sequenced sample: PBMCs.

The CDR3 loop reads CASSHDSVRNTEAFF. The bases are TGTGCCAGCAGCCACGACAGTGTCAGGAACACTGAAGCTTTCTTT. The chain is made from TRBV2 and TRBJ1-1; tentative D gene TRBD1, with 5 bases matching. Relative to germline, V is 6 bases shorter and J is 1 base shorter, with 15 bases between their ends. From cysteine to phenylalanine, the CDR3 is 15 amino acids long. Only the CDR3 part of the read is kept: 45 bases, read in frame from the first base. CDR1 and CDR2 are drawn from the germline V gene: SNHLY, FYNNEI.